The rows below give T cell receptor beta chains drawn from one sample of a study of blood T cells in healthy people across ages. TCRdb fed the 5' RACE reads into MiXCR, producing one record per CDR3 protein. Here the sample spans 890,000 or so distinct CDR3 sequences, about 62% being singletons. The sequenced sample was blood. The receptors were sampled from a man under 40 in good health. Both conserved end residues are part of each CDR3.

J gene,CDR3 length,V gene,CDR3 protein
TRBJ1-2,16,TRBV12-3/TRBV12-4,CASSSHGQGVNYGYTF
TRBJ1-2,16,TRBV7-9,CASSLNELSERYGYTF
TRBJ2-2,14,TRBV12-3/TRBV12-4,CASIGSENTGELFF
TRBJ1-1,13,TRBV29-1,CSATGLGNTEAFF
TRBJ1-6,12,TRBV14,CASSRGRSPLHF
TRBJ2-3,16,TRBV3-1,CASSPDSGVRRDTQYF
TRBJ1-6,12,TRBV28,CASAQSNSPLHF
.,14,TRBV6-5,CASSSFGVTETQYF
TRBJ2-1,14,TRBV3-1,CASSPLPTGGKQFF
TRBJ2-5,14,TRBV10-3,CAISLSGGIETQYF
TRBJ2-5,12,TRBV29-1,CSVRHGQETQYF
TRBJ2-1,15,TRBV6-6,CASSSPGTGDNEQFF
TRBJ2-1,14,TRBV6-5,CASSYSRGLNEQFF
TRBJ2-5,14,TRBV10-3,CAISGQGYQETQYF
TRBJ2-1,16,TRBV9,CASSELLAVSYNEQFF
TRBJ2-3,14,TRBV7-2,CASSLGGGKDTQYF
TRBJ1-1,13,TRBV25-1,CASREGLSTEAFF
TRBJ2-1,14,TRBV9,CASSSRDGENEQFF
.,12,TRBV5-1,CASSLYPFEQYF
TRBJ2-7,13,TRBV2,CASSQGTPDEQYF
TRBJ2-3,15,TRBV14,CASSPWTSGGDTQYF
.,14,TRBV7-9,CASSPHSLKNIQYF
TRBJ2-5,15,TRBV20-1,CSARSGIAGEETQYF
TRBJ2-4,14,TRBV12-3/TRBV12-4,CASGVGGAKNIQYF
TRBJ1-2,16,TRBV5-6,CASSLGPGGATYGYTF
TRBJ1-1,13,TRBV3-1,CASSSTGGGEAFF
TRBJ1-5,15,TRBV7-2,CASSLQGAQAETQHF
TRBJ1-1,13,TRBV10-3,CAVRGELNTEAFF
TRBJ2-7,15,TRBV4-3,CASSQADSQGYEQYF
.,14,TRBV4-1,CASSQAGWVDEQYF
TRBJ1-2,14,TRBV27,CASSATRDSYGYTF
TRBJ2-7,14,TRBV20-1,CSAPGLAGLYEQYF
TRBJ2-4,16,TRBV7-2,CASSLVAGLAKNIQYF
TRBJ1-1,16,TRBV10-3,CAISERREEFYTEAFF
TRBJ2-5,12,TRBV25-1,CASRRGGYEQYF
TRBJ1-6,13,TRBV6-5,CASKDRLNSPLHF
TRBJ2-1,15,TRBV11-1,CASSSTGGLYNEQFF
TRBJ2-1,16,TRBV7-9,CASSGRDYRTGDAQFF
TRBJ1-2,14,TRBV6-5,CASSYSLGGEGYTF
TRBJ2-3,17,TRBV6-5,CASSYSSETDSTDTQYF
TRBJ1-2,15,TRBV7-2,CASSLEGHFNYGYTF
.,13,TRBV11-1,CASRQGRWETQYF
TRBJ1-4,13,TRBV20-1,CSARSPTNEKLFF
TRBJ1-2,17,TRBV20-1,CSASFAPRGSYNYGYTF
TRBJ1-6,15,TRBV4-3,CASSQDGGRNSPLHF
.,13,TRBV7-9,CASSVRAWETQYF
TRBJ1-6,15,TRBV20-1,CSASLVPLGDSPLHF
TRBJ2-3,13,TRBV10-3,CAFMGRGADTQYF
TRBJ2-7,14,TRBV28,CASNRQGYPYEQYF
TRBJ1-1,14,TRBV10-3,CAIRPETGNTEAFF
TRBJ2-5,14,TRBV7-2,CASSLTQFRETQYF
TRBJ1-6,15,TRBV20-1,CSARSTGTTNSPLHF